These 2 T cell receptor beta chains share one sample of origin, sequenced in a study of OX40 agonist ivuxolimab in advanced cancers. Libraries came from the immunoSEQ multiplex PCR assay. TCRdb holds this immuneACCESS table with in-frame rearrangements only. Some clones are missing; in checked studies, unresolved V genes explain under half, and the rest has no known cause. The sample profile shows 60,000 to 80,000 clones; about 91% of them were found once. The ten biggest clones cover roughly 11% of the sample. Sequencing used CD4+ or CD8+ T cells sorted from blood, obtained in a trial of the OX40 agonist ivuxolimab. These receptors were taken from an adult with an advanced solid tumor such as melanoma, head and neck, liver or kidney cancer.

The chain couples TRBV6-1 to TRBJ2-7, with D possibly matching TRBD1 (5 bases). The CDR3 has 12 amino acids. The V end lost 6 bases, the J end lost 2 bases, and 8 bases lay between the germline ends. The germline CDR1 and CDR2 sequences are MNHNS and SASEGT. CDR3 protein: CASRTDTYEQYF. CDR3 coding DNA: TGTGCCAGCAGGACAGATACCTACGAGCAGTACTTC.

The chain couples TRBV28 to TRBJ2-5; TRBD1 matches at 7 bases. Germline V CDR1 and CDR2: MDHEN, SYDVKM. J was trimmed by 0 bases and V by 0 bases; bases with no gene match: 10. This CDR3 has 18 residues. CDR3 nucleotides: TGTGCCAGCAGTTTATGGTTCAGATCCGGGACAGACCAAGAGACCCAGTACTTC. This encodes CASSLWFRSGTDQETQYF.